This TCR beta chain was observed in a study of blood T cell repertoires in COVID-19 (dated by TCRdb to 2018 to 2021). Looking at the study overall: The collaborator samples originated in the United States, Italy and Spain and spanned the acute and convalescent phases of COVID-19. The sample metadata nearly always contained a de-identified subject ID, COVID-19 status, age in years and sex. Samples were obtained from the ongoing ImmuneRACE study (first 160 participants) and from about 1,300 subjects provided by 6 global collaborators. Subjects who had been exposed to COVID-19, were actively infected with it, or had recovered from it provided the deeply sampled blood TCRbeta repertoires that made up the dataset. The prospective study material was composed of cDNA or gDNA derived from T cells, B-cell-depleted T cells, or PBMCs. The repertoires were released in a freely available public database intended as a resource for research on the immune response to SARS-CoV-2. HLA class I and class II types, where available, came from metadata supplied by the sample provider rather than from assay-based typing. The paper as a whole reports these results and caveats: The amount of clinical and demographic metadata varied by source and participant and was provided uncurated.

One collaborating source in Seattle enrolled patients while the patients were actively infected and followed the patients over time throughout the course of disease. Whole blood was collected in K2EDTA tubes by collaborating institutions according to the institutions' own protocols. For TCRbeta analysis, collaborators shipped samples as frozen whole blood, isolated PBMCs, or DNA extracted from either of those sample types. In the germline V gene, CDR1 corresponds to KGHSH and CDR2 to LQKENI. Trimming removed 3 bases from V and 4 bases from J; the gene matches leave 1 base unexplained. There are 15 amino acids in the CDR3, from cysteine to phenylalanine inclusive. Solely the CDR3 DNA is kept, with 45 bases framed from the first base. This clone was observed once. Its antigen remains unidentified. The record has no base qualities; no much larger clone is one base away. TCRbeta CDR3 regions were amplified from genomic DNA by means of the immunoSEQ Assay, a bias-controlled multiplex PCR. Turning to the authors' computational methods: The number of nucleated cells in each sample was estimated by amplification of reference gene primers within the assay. To quantify the absolute abundance of each unique TCRbeta CDR3 rearrangement, sequence reads were collapsed and filtered. For each sample, productive Simpson clonality was calculated as the square root of Simpson's diversity index over productive rearrangements. TCRdb took over this immuneACCESS table, retaining in-frame rearrangements with V and J assigned. Such tables are incomplete; in checked studies, under half of the missing clones stem from an unresolved V gene, and the remainder is unexplained. V, J and clone size are taken as reported in that table, and D and trimming were inferred from the DNA itself. This sample lists under 250,000 clones; 88% were detected once. The ten most abundant clones make up roughly 19% of the sample.

The rearranged segments are TRBV18 and TRBJ2-2, and 11 junctional nucleotides match TRBD2. The source is a man aged 50-60 years with COVID-19, enrolled during active disease. Sample: peripheral blood. The DNA is as follows: TGTGCCAGCTCACCGACTAGCGGGACCACCGGGGAGCTGTTTTTT. Its amino acids are CASSPTSGTTGELFF.